The 15 T cell receptor beta chains below were found in one sample sequenced in a study of a mutant IDH1 vaccine in newly diagnosed glioma. These receptors are not linked to any known antigen. Documented time point: week 47, end of study. In the vaccine, a single dose held 300 ug of the mutant IDH1 20-mer peptide, along with topical imiquimod. Sequenced by immunoSEQ multiplex PCR; TCRdb stores in-frame clones only, minus some. The sample has 45,000 to 55,000 clones, around 84% seen once. Material: PBMCs, obtained from a glioma patient whose treatment included an IDH1 peptide vaccine. The receptor set was obtained from a woman in her 30s with glioma. Some clones in this sample may be carry-over from other donors' samples.

This clone appeared a single time. The rearrangement joins TRBV4-1 to TRBJ1-4; D perhaps matches TRBD1 (5 bases). V was pared by 4 bases and J by 8 bases, with 17 bases between. CDR1 and CDR2 from the germline V gene are MGHRA and YSYEKL. This CDR3 contains 15 residues. As DNA, the CDR3 is TGCGCCAGCAGCCGAGCGGGGGAGATAGGGGAAAAACTGTTTTTT. This gives the protein CASSRAGEIGEKLFF.

DNA for the CDR3: TGTGCCAGCAGTCCCCGTGGGGCAGATACGCAGTATTTT. It translates to CASSPRGADTQYF. J is TRBJ2-3 and V is TRBV28; D is unclear. Trimming pared 5 bases from V and 4 bases from J, leaving 10 bases between. The V gene's germline CDR1 is MDHEN and CDR2 SYDVKM. The CDR3 has 13 amino acids.

This clone came up once. The chain recombines TRBV10-2 with TRBJ2-7; D uncertain. The V gene's germline CDR1 is WSHSY and CDR2 SAAADI. Trimming cost V 5 bases and J 4 bases, with 21 bases left between them. The CDR3 sequence is 16 residues long. CDR3 protein: CASSSTGPRVLYEQYF. The CDR3 bases are TGCGCCAGCAGTTCAACCGGACCTCGTGTCTTATACGAGCAGTACTTC.

This rearrangement joins TRBV12-5 to TRBJ1-3, with D hard to call. V was cut by 2 bases and J by 2 bases, with 16 bases left in between. CDR3 size: 17 residues. CDR1 is LGHNT and CDR2 is FRNRAP in the germline V gene. The CDR3 nucleotides are TGTGCTAGTGGTTTGCTCCGGTCCCCAGGCACTGGAAACACCATATATTTT. Translating it yields CASGLLRSPGTGNTIYF.

Note on this clone: Its ends do not fully match the called genes, so a read error is possible. The chain combines TRBV7-7 with TRBJ2-7; perhaps TRBD2 as D (6 bases). The CDR3 has 15 amino acids. From germline, CDR1 is SSHAT and CDR2 FNYEAQ (reference sequence). CDR3 region: CASSRGTGTSYEQYF. The CDR3 DNA reads as TGTGCTAGCAGCCGGGGAACCGGGACTTCCTACGAGCAGTACTTC.

The chain is built from TRBV29-1 and TRBJ1-1; D remains unclear. Germline V gives CDR1 SQVTM, CDR2 ANQGSEA. Trimming took 1 base from V and 0 from J, leaving 6 bases between them. This CDR3 has 13 residues. The CDR3 sequence: CSVEGTLNTEAFF. The CDR3 DNA follows: TGCAGCGTTGAAGGCACCCTGAACACTGAAGCTTTCTTT.

The chain employs TRBV5-1 and TRBJ2-2; perhaps TRBD1 as D (5 bases). There are 16 residues in the CDR3. CDR1 is SGHRS and CDR2 is YFSETQ in the germline V gene. The V and J ends lost 1 base and 4 bases respectively, with 14 bases between them. CDR3 loop: CASSLRVRQSTGELFF. The DNA for the CDR3 is TGCGCCAGCAGCTTGAGGGTCCGACAGTCCACCGGGGAGCTGTTTTTT.

The genes are TRBV27 and TRBJ2-3; TRBD2 matches at 10 bases. Germline V CDR1 and CDR2: MNHEY, SMNVEV (reference sequence). The junction had 1 base not matched to a gene; V was cut back by 3 bases and J by 4 bases. The CDR3 totals 14 residues. CDR3: CASSFLAGADTQYF. CDR3 nucleotide sequence: TGTGCCAGCAGTTTCCTAGCGGGAGCAGATACGCAGTATTTT.

This clone has just a few counts. CDR3 sequence (DNA): TGCGCCAGCAGCTTGTCGACAGGGGGGAACACTGAAGCTTTCTTT. As protein: CASSLSTGGNTEAFF. The chain uses TRBV5-1 and TRBJ1-1; 9 positions match TRBD1. The CDR3 consists of 15 residues. Unmatched junction bases numbered 2, after V lost 1 base and J lost 1 base. The germline CDR1 and CDR2 sequences are SGHRS and YFSETQ.

V usage is TRBV13 and J usage is TRBJ1-2, with 8 bases identical to TRBD1. CDR3 size: 15 residues. V trimming: 5 bases; J trimming: 0 bases; junction bases outside the gene matches: 5. The germline V gene encodes CDR1 PRHDT and CDR2 FYEKMQ (reference sequence). DNA of the CDR3: TGTGCCAGCAGCGTCCTACAGGGGGCTAACTATGGCTACACCTTC. It is translated as CASSVLQGANYGYTF.

The chain links TRBV19 to TRBJ1-1; D may be TRBD1 (5 bases). The CDR3 is made up of 14 amino acids. V was trimmed by 1 base and J by 2 bases, leaving 8 bases between them. Germline lookup yields CDR1 LNHDA and CDR2 SQIVND (reference sequence). This chain's CDR3 is CASSIGGGNTEAFF. CDR3 DNA: TGTGCCAGTAGTATAGGGGGCGGTAACACTGAAGCTTTCTTT.

The sample holds a few counts of this clone. The rearrangement uses TRBV30 and TRBJ1-1; 10 bases line up with TRBD1. Trimming took 1 base from V and 6 from J; bases not matched to a gene: 5. Germline V gene data show CDR1 as GTSNPN and CDR2 as SVGIG (reference sequence). The CDR3 is made up of 14 amino acids. This CDR3 reads CAWSAGQGVPEAFF. In nucleotides, the CDR3 is TGTGCCTGGAGTGCCGGACAGGGGGTTCCTGAAGCTTTCTTT.

DNA for the CDR3: TGTGCCACCAGGTGGGAACGGAACACTGAAGCTTTCTTT. The encoded protein is CATRWERNTEAFF. The V gene is TRBV19, the J gene TRBJ1-1; D gene uncertain. Trimming stripped 10 bases from V and 1 base from J, with 13 bases between. The length of the CDR3 is 13 residues. Germline CDR1 reads LNHDA; CDR2 reads SQIVND (reference sequence).

V usage is TRBV19 and J usage is TRBJ2-5; TRBD2 aligns across 7 bases. The germline CDR1 and CDR2 sequences are LNHDA and SQIVND (reference sequence). V lost 6 bases and J lost 2; bases outside the gene matches: 12. The CDR3 length is 16 residues. Here the CDR3 reads CASSQAGGGRQETQYF. DNA for the CDR3: TGTGCCAGTAGCCAAGCCGGGGGAGGGAGACAAGAGACCCAGTACTTC. The full variable domain, in which reference TRBV19 and TRBJ2-5 provide the parts outside the CDR3, is DGGITQSPKYLFRKEGQNVTLSCEQNLNHDAMYWYRQDPGQGLRLIYYSQIVNDFQKGDIAEGYSVSREKKESFPLTVTSAQKNPTAFYLCASSQAGGGRQETQYFGPGTRLLVL.

CDR3 residues: CASSLRGQGVWGYTF. The CDR3 DNA follows: TGTGCCAGCAGTTTAAGGGGGCAGGGAGTATGGGGCTACACCTTC. V is TRBV27 and J is TRBJ1-2; 7 bases match TRBD1. Unmatched junction bases numbered 11, after V lost 2 bases and J lost 8 bases. This CDR3 spans 15 amino acids. Germline V gives CDR1 MNHEY, CDR2 SMNVEV (reference sequence).